The TCR beta chain under discussion was sequenced for a study of T cells after yellow fever vaccination. The study, taken as a whole, reports: Some clonotypes were seen in both the CD4 and the CD8 compartments. These made up a small share and likely arose from convergent recombination. Post-booster samples contained most primary-vaccination clones (roughly 96% CD4, around 90% CD8).

V dropped 6 bases and J dropped 7 bases, with 13 bases sitting between them. Per the germline V gene, CDR1 is SGHAT and CDR2 is FQNNGV. The CDR3 totals 13 residues. Researchers made TCR cDNA using 5'RACE template switching, and this step added a universal primer site and UMIs. MiXCR, run by TCRdb on the 5' RACE reads, gives a single entry per CDR3 protein. This table has more than 200,000 distinct CDR3 sequences, more than 3.5% appearing once. This clonotype was seen repeatedly, ten times or more. Antigen: not known. The clonotype was recovered from a man between 18 and 35 years old who received the YFV17D yellow fever vaccine. The chain combines TRBV11-2 with TRBJ2-1; D is possibly TRBD2 (5 bases). Sequenced here: PBMCs, sampled 15 days after the yellow fever booster vaccination. The CDR3 coding sequence is TGTGCCAGCAGTCTCGGACTTCAAAATGAGCAGTTCTTC. This encodes CASSLGLQNEQFF.